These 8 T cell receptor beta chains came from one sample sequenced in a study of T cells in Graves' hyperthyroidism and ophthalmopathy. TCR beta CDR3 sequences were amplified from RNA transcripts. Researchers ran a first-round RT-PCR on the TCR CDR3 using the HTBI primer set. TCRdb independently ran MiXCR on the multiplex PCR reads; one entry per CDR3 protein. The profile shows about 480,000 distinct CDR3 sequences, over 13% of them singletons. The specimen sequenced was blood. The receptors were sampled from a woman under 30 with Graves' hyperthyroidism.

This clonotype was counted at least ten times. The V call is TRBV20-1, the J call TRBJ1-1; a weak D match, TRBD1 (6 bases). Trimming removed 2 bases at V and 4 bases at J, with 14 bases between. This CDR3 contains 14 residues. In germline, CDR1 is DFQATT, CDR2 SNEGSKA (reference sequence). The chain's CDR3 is CSARTWQGITEAFF. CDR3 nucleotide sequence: TGCAGTGCTAGAACGTGGCAGGGGATCACTGAAGCTTTCTTT.

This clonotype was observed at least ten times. CDR3 region: CAISESVGAGYTF. The DNA for the CDR3 is TGTGCCATCAGTGAGTCCGTGGGGGCGGGCTACACCTTC. The gene calls are TRBV10-3 and TRBJ1-2, with TRBD1 as a possible D gene (6 bases). The V and J ends lost 0 bases and 8 bases respectively, with 10 bases between them. The CDR3 covers 13 residues. Germline CDR1 ENHRY, CDR2 SYGVKD.

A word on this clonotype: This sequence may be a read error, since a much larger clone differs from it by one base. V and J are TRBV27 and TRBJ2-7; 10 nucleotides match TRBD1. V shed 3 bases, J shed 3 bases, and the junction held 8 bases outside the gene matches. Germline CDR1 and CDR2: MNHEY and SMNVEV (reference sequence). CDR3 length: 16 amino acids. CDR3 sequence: CASSFPGQGEVYEQYF. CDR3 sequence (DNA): TGTGCCAGCAGTTTCCCTGGACAGGGGGAGGTCTACGAGCAGTACTTC.

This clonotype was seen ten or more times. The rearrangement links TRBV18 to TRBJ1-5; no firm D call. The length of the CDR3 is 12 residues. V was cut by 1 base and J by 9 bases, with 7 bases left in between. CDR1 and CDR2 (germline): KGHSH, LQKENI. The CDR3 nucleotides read TGTGCCAGCTCACCACGGGAGGGGCCCCAGCATTTT. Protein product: CASSPREGPQHF.

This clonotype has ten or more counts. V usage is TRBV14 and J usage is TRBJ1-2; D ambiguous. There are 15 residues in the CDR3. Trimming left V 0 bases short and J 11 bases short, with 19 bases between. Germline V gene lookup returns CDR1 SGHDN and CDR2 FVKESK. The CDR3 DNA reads TGTGCCAGCAGCCAAGAACTCCTAGGGTCTTCTTCATACACCTTC. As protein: CASSQELLGSSSYTF.

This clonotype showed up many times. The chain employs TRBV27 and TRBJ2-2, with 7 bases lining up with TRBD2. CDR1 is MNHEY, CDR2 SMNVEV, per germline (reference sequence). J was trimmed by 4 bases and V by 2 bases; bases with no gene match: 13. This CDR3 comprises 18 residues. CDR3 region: CASSLGLGREMVTGELFF. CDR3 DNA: TGTGCCAGCAGTTTAGGCCTAGGGAGGGAGATGGTCACCGGGGAGCTGTTTTTT.

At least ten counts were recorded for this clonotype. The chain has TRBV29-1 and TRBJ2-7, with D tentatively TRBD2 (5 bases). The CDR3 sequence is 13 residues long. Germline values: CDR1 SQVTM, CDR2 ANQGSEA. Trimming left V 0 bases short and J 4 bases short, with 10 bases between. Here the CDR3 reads CSVEDGEKYEQYF. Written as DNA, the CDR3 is TGCAGCGTTGAAGATGGGGAGAAGTACGAGCAGTACTTC.

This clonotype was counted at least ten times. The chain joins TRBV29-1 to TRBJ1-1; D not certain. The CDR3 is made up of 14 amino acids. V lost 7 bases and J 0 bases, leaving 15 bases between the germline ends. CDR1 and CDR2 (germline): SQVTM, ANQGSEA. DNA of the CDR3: TGCAGCGCCGGAATTAGGAAAATGAACACTGAAGCTTTCTTT. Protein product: CSAGIRKMNTEAFF.